One and the same sample provided the 18 T cell receptor beta chains below, sequenced in a study of beta chain features in type 1 diabetes. Findings and caveats of the study: Moderate but significant shortening of TCRB CDR3s was recorded in all four CD4+ subsets from Type 1 diabetes patients.

Investigators reverse transcribed all isolated RNA, so they sequenced expressed TCRB transcripts. Sequenced by immunoSEQ multiplex PCR; TCRdb stores in-frame clones only, minus some. The sample includes 600,000 or so clones, 9.5% to 15% of them seen just once. These receptors' antigens are unknown. The material sequenced was naive CD4+ T cells from blood. These receptors were taken from a man younger than 45 with type 1 diabetes.

This clone was detected a few times. The V and J genes are TRBV2 and TRBJ2-7; the D gene is possibly TRBD2 (5 bases). Germline CDR1 reads SNHLY; CDR2 reads FYNNEI. This CDR3 is built from 14 residues. Trimming stripped 9 bases from V and 0 bases from J, with 15 bases between. CDR3 in amino acids: CASREQLLSYEQYF. Written as DNA, the CDR3 is TGTGCCAGTCGGGAACAGCTCCTCTCCTACGAGCAGTACTTC.

This clone was counted a few times. The V call is TRBV30, the J call TRBJ1-4, with 9 nucleotides matching TRBD1. V shed 2 bases, J shed 7 bases, and the junction held 5 bases outside the gene matches. Germline assignment: CDR1 GTSNPN and CDR2 SVGIG (reference sequence). This CDR3 region has 14 residues. The chain's CDR3 is CAWSQQGAREKLFF. CDR3 sequence (DNA): TGTGCCTGGAGTCAACAGGGGGCGCGTGAAAAACTGTTTTTT.

On this clone itself: At the DNA level, this CDR3 is encoded by other sequences in the same sample as well. This chain links TRBV10-3 with TRBJ1-5; no firm D call. The CDR3 spans 13 residues. V was shortened by 3 bases and J by 3 bases, with 6 bases between the two germline ends. Per the germline V gene, CDR1 is ENHRY and CDR2 is SYGVKD. DNA for the CDR3: TGTGCCATCAGTGACGGGTCCAATCAGCCCCAGCATTTT. Its protein product is CAISDGSNQPQHF.

This clone was detected only a few times. The rearrangement links TRBV29-1 to TRBJ2-3; 9 positions agree with TRBD1. The CDR3 loop spans 12 amino acids. The ends lost 5 bases at V and 4 bases at J; junction bases unmatched: 1. CDR1 and CDR2 (germline): SQVTM, ANQGSEA. The CDR3 coding sequence is TGCAGCGTTCGACAGGGGGCAGATACGCAGTATTTT. This translates into CSVRQGADTQYF.

The chain uses TRBV19 and TRBJ1-1; a weak D match, TRBD1 (6 bases). V gave up 5 bases and J gave up 4 bases, with 14 bases separating them. This CDR3 spans 14 amino acids. CDR1 is LNHDA, CDR2 SQIVND, per germline (reference sequence). This CDR3 reads CASSPGEGITEAFF. CDR3 nucleotides: TGTGCCAGTAGTCCAGGGGAGGGGATCACTGAAGCTTTCTTT.

This clone was recorded a few times. V gene TRBV29-1 combines with J gene TRBJ1-1; possible D gene TRBD1, 6 bases. Germline assignment: CDR1 SQVTM and CDR2 ANQGSEA. Between the trimmed V and J ends, which lost 6 bases and 1 base, there was a span of 12 bases. The CDR3 is made up of 13 amino acids. The CDR3 coding sequence is TGCAGCGTGCAGGGGACCCGGAACACTGAAGCTTTCTTT. Translating gives CSVQGTRNTEAFF.

The chain carries TRBV7-3 and TRBJ2-1; D gene unclear. The length of the CDR3 is 14 residues. Germline CDR1 and CDR2: SGHTA and FQGTGA. Trimming removed 5 bases at V and 5 bases at J, with 13 bases between. The CDR3, as DNA: TGTGCCAGCAGCCCCCCCCCGTTCCACAATGAGCAGTTCTTC. Translation: CASSPPPFHNEQFF.

The V gene is TRBV29-1, the J gene TRBJ1-6; D not resolved. This CDR3 has 13 amino acids. V lost 6 bases to trimming and J lost 4 bases, with 10 bases between them. Germline-derived CDR1 and CDR2 are SQVTM and ANQGSEA. The CDR3 protein is CSVALAYNSPLHF. CDR3 nucleotide sequence: TGCAGCGTAGCTCTGGCTTATAATTCACCCCTCCACTTT.

This clone has just a few counts. The chain is built from TRBV29-1 and TRBJ2-5; 8 bases are a match to TRBD1. Germline CDR1 is SQVTM and CDR2 is ANQGSEA. The CDR3 runs to 15 residues. V lost 8 bases and J lost 2; bases outside the gene matches: 13. CDR3 amino acids: CSFSRDRILQETQYF. The CDR3, as DNA: TGCAGCTTTTCCCGGGACAGGATCCTTCAAGAGACCCAGTACTTC.

The chain is built from TRBV2 and TRBJ2-7; no reliable D call. The V gene's germline CDR1 is SNHLY and CDR2 FYNNEI. CDR3 length: 13 residues. V lost 5 bases and J lost 2, with 10 bases in between. The CDR3 nucleotides read TGTGCCAGCAGTTTCACGGGTCCCTACGAGCAGTACTTC. This encodes CASSFTGPYEQYF.

The sample holds a few counts of this clone. This chain's CDR3 is CASSTGNQPQHF. The CDR3, as DNA: TGTGCCAGCAGTACAGGGAATCAGCCCCAGCATTTT. V gene TRBV7-9 combines with J gene TRBJ1-5; D might be TRBD1 (6 bases). Trimming removed 6 bases at V and 4 bases at J, with 7 bases between. Germline-derived CDR1 and CDR2 are SEHNR and FQNEAQ (reference sequence). The CDR3 spans 12 residues.

This clone was recorded a few times. The rearrangement links TRBV7-9 to TRBJ2-4, with D perhaps given as TRBD1 or TRBD2 (6 bases each). With 7 bases removed from V and 3 bases from J, the gap between germline ends came to 13 bases. Germline lookup yields CDR1 SEHNR and CDR2 FQNEAQ (reference sequence). The CDR3 runs to 14 residues. The CDR3 here is CASTGGTNKNIQYF. The CDR3 DNA reads TGTGCCAGCACTGGGGGGACAAACAAAAACATTCAGTACTTC.

This clone turned up a few times. The rearrangement uses TRBV5-1 and TRBJ1-6; D not certain. Germline V lookup: CDR1 SGHRS, CDR2 YFSETQ. Trimming cost V 1 base and J 8 bases, with 16 bases left between them. This CDR3 contains 16 residues. The CDR3 sequence is CASSLNGEMEDSPLHF. The CDR3 DNA reads as TGCGCCAGCAGCTTGAATGGGGAGATGGAGGATTCACCCCTCCACTTT.

There are a few counts of this clone. CDR3 bases: TGTGCCAGCAGCTTGGCACAGGCATCCAGCACAGATACGCAGTATTTT. Its protein is CASSLAQASSTDTQYF. The rearrangement uses TRBV5-4 and TRBJ2-3; TRBD1 is a possible D gene (5 bases). Germline V gives CDR1 SGHNT, CDR2 YYREEE (reference sequence). There are 16 residues in the CDR3. V was shortened by 0 bases and J by 0 bases, with 11 bases between the two germline ends.

A few counts support this clone. The rearrangement uses TRBV7-2 and TRBJ2-4; a weak D match, TRBD2 (5 bases). Germline assignment: CDR1 SGHTA and CDR2 FQGNSA. The V gene lost 5 bases and the J gene lost 10 bases, with 12 bases spanning the gap. This CDR3 region has 12 residues. In nucleotides, the CDR3 is TGTGCCAGCAGCCCGCAGTCGGGGATTCAGTACTTC. Translation: CASSPQSGIQYF.

This clone was counted between two and nine times. Other nucleotide sequences in the sample specify the same CDR3. V and J are TRBV29-1 and TRBJ2-7, with 9 bases matching TRBD1. V was pared by 5 bases and J by 3 bases, with 5 bases of the junction left unmatched. In germline, CDR1 is SQVTM, CDR2 ANQGSEA. CDR3 length: 13 residues. CDR3 in amino acids: CSVTGTGFYEQYF. The CDR3 bases are TGCAGCGTTACCGGGACAGGGTTCTACGAGCAGTACTTC.

This clone has a handful of counts. The chain joins TRBV6-5 to TRBJ1-1; D gene ambiguous. Germline values: CDR1 MNHEY, CDR2 SVGAGI. This CDR3 comprises 16 residues. Trimming shortened V by 3 bases and J by 1 base, and 15 bases separated the two germline ends. The DNA of the CDR3 is TGTGCCAGCAGTTATCGCGGGAGGAAAGGGAACACTGAAGCTTTCTTT. This translates into CASSYRGRKGNTEAFF.

V gene TRBV9 combines with J gene TRBJ2-1; 11 bases are shared with TRBD2. The CDR3 extends over 15 amino acids. With V trimmed by 3 bases and J by 9 bases, 8 bases remained unmatched. Per the germline V gene, CDR1 is SGDLS and CDR2 is YYNGEE. DNA of the CDR3: TGTGCCAGCAGCGCCCCGGGGACTAGCGGAGTTGAGCAGTTCTTC. It is translated as CASSAPGTSGVEQFF. Variable domain in full (rest from reference TRBV9 and TRBJ2-1): DSGVTQTPKHLITATGQRVTLRCSPRSGDLSVYWYQQSLDQGLQFLIQYYNGEERAKGNILERFSAQQFPDLHSELNLSSLELGDSALYFCASSAPGTSGVEQFFGPGTRLTVL.